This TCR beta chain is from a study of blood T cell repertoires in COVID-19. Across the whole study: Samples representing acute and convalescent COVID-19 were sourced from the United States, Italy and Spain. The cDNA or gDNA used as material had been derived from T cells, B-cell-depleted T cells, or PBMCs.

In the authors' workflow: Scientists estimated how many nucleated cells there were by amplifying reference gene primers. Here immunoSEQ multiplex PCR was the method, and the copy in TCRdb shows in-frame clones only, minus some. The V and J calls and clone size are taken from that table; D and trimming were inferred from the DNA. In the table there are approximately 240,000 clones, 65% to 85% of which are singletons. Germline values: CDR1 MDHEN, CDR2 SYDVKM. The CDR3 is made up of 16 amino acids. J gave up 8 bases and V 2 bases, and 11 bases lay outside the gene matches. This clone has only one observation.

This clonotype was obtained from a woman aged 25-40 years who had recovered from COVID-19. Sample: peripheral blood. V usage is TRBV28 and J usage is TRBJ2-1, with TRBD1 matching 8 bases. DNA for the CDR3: TGTGCCAGCAGTTTACCTGGACAGGGTAGAATCCATGAGCAGTTCTTC. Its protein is CASSLPGQGRIHEQFF.